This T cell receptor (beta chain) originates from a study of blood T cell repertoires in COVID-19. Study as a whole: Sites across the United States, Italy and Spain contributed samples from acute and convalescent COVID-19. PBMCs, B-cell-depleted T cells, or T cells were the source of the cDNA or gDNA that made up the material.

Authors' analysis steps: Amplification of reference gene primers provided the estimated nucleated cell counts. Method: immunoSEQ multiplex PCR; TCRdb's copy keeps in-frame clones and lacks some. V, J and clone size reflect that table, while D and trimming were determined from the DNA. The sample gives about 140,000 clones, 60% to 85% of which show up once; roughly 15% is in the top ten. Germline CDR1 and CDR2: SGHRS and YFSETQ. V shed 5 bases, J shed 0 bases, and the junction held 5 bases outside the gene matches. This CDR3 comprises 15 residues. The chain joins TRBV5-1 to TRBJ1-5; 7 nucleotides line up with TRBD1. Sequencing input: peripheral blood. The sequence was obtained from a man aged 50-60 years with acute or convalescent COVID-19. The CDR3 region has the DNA TGCGCCAGCAGGAGGGACAGCTATAGCAATCAGCCCCAGCATTTT. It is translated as CASRRDSYSNQPQHF.